The sequence of this TCR beta chain was determined in a study of patients and donors after allogeneic stem cell transplantation. A single record per CDR3 protein comes from TCRdb applying MiXCR to the RT-PCR reads. The repertoire holds about 76,000 distinct CDR3 sequences, with 26% as singletons. The material sequenced was blood, either unsorted or a sorted T cell fraction (not recorded which). This TCR derives from a human donor who was either an allogeneic HSCT recipient or a stem cell or donor lymphocyte infusion donor (not recorded which). It is not recorded whose cells these are; they may come from a transplant donor.

The CDR3 nucleotides are TGCGCCAGCAGCTTGGGCAGGGCGTTCTACGAGCAGTACTTC. As protein: CASSLGRAFYEQYF. This chain joins TRBV5-1 and TRBJ2-7; the D gene is possibly TRBD1 (5 bases). V was cut by 0 bases and J by 3 bases, with 10 bases left in between. Germline V gives CDR1 SGHRS, CDR2 YFSETQ. The CDR3 loop spans 14 amino acids. Filled out from reference TRBV5-1 and TRBJ2-7, the complete variable domain reads KAGVTQTPRYLIKTRGQQVTLSCSPISGHRSVSWYQQTPGQGLQFLFEYFSETQRNKGNFPGRFSGRQFSNSRSEMNVSTLELGDSALYLCASSLGRAFYEQYFGPGTRLTVT.